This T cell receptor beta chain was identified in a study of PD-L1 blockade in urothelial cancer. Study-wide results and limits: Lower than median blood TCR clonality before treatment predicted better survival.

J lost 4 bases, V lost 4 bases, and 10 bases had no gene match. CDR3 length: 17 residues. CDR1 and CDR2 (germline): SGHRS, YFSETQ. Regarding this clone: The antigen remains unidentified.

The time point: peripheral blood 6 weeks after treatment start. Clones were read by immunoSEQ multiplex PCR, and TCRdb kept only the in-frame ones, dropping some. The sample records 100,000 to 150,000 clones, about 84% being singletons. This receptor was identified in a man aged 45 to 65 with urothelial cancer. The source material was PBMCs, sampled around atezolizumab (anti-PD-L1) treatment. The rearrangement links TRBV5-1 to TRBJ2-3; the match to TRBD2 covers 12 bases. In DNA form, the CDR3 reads TGCGCCAGCAGCGTCCCTCCTAGCGGGAGGGAAGCAGATACGCAGTATTTT. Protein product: CASSVPPSGREADTQYF.